This TCR beta chain comes out of a study of spatial heterogeneity in lung cancer. Study observations and caveats: Tumors with more nonsynonymous mutations had more expanded intratumoral alpha and beta TCRs.

This clonotype was counted many times. Its antigen is unknown. CDR1 LNHNV and CDR2 YYDKDF come from the germline V gene (reference sequence). V shed 5 bases, J shed 5 bases, and the junction held 12 bases outside the gene matches. The CDR3 totals 16 residues. Time point noted: sample taken at primary tumor resection. Sequencing was performed on whole RNA extracted from tumor and nontumor lung tissue, or from frozen PBMC, and the material was left unsorted. MiXCR, run by TCRdb on the 5' RACE reads, gives a single entry per CDR3 protein. This repertoire shows approximately 20,000 distinct CDR3 sequences, approximately 2.8% found once; its top ten account for around 8%.

This receptor was obtained from a male donor with early-stage non-small cell lung cancer. The source material was lung tumor tissue, sampled at surgery. The chain uses TRBV15 and TRBJ1-2; 9 bases are a match to TRBD1. As DNA, the CDR3 is TGTGCCACCAGCTTCCAAGGGGGGGACAGGGAGTATGGCTACACCTTC. Its protein is CATSFQGGDREYGYTF.